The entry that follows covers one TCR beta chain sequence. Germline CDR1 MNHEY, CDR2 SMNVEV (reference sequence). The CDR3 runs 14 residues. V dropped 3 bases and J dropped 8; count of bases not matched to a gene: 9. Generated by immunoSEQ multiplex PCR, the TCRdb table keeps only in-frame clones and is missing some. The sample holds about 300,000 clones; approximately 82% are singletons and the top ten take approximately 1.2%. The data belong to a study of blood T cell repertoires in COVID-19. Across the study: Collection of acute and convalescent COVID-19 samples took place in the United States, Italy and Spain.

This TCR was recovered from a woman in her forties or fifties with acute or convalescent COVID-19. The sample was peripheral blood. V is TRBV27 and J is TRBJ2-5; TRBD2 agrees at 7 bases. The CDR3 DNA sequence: TGTGCCAGCAGTTTTGGGAGGGCCACAGAAACCCAGTACTTC. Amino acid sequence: CASSFGRATETQYF.